One T cell receptor (beta chain) is described in this entry. Antigen specificity is unknown. CDR1 is MNHEY, CDR2 SVGEGT, per germline. The CDR3 loop spans 15 amino acids. Deletions cut 5 bases from V and 6 bases from J, with 19 bases between. The repertoire was sequenced with immunoSEQ multiplex PCR; TCRdb's copy has only in-frame clones and lacks some. The data contain about 2,500 clones, under 90% of them seen just once; the ten biggest clones take up roughly two fifths. The data were taken from a study of brain metastases from non-small cell lung cancer. Study results and limitations: TCR repertoires overlapped largely between brain metastases and matched primaries.

Sequenced material: tissue from a brain metastasis. The J gene is TRBJ1-2, the V gene TRBV6-2 or TRBV6-3; D is unresolved. This clonotype was sampled from a donor aged 40 or older with non-small cell lung cancer. The CDR3 here is CASSHRTLSRDGYTF. As DNA, the CDR3 is TGTGCCAGCAGTCACCGGACCTTAAGTCGGGATGGCTACACCTTC.